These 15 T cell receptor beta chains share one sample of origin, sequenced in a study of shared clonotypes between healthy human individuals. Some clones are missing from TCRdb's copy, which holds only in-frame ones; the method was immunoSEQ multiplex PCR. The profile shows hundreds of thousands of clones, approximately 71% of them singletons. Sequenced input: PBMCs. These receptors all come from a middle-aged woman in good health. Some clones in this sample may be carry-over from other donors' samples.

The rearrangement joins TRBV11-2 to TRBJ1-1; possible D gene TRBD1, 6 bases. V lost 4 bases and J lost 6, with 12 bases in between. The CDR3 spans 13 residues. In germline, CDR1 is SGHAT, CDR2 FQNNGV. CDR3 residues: CASSSRGGPEAFF. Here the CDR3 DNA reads TGTGCCAGCAGCTCCCGGGGGGGCCCTGAAGCTTTCTTT. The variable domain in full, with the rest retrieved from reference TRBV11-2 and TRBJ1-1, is EAGVAQSPRYKIIEKRQSVAFWCNPISGHATLYWYQQILGQGPKLLIQFQNNGVVDDSQLPKDRFSAERLKGVDSTLKIQPAKLEDSAVYLCASSSRGGPEAFFGQGTRLTVV.

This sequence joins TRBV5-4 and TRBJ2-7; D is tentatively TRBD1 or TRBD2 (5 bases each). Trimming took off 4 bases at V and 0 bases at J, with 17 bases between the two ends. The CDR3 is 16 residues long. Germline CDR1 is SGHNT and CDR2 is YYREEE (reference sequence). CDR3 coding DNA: TGTGCCAGCAGCCCCCCGGGCCTGGGGGACTCCTACGAGCAGTACTTC. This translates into CASSPPGLGDSYEQYF.

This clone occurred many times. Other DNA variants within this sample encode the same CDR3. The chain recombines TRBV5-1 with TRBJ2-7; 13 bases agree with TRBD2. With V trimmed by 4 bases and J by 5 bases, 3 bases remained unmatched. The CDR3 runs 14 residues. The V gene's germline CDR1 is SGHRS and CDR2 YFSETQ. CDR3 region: CASSRTSGSHEQYF. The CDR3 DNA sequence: TGCGCCAGCAGCCGGACTAGCGGGAGTCACGAGCAGTACTTC. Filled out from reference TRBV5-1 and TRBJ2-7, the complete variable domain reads KAGVTQTPRYLIKTRGQQVTLSCSPISGHRSVSWYQQTPGQGLQFLFEYFSETQRNKGNFPGRFSGRQFSNSRSEMNVSTLELGDSALYLCASSRTSGSHEQYFGPGTRLTVT.

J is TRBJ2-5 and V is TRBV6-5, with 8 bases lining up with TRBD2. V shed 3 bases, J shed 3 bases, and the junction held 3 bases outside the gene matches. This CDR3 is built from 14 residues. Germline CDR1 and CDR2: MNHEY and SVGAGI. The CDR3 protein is CASSYWRGEETQYF. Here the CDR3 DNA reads TGTGCCAGCAGTTATTGGCGGGGGGAAGAGACCCAGTACTTC.

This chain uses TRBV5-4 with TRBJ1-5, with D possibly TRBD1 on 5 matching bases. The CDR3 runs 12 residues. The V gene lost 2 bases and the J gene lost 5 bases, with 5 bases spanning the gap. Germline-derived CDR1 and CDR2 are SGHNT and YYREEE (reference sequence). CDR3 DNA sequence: TGTGCCAGCAGCTTAGGGGATCAGCCCCAGCATTTT. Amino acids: CASSLGDQPQHF. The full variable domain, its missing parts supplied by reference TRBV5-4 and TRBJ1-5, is ETGVTQSPTHLIKTRGQQVTLRCSSQSGHNTVSWYQQALGQGPQFIFQYYREEENGRGNFPPRFSGLQFPNYSSELNVNALELDDSALYLCASSLGDQPQHFGDGTRLSIL.

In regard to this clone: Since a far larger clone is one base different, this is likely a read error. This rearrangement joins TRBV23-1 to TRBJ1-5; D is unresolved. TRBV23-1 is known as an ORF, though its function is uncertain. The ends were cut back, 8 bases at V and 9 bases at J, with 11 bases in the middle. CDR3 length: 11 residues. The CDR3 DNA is TGCGCCAGCCCCTGTTCGGGGCCCCAGCATTTT. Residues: CASPCSGPQHF.

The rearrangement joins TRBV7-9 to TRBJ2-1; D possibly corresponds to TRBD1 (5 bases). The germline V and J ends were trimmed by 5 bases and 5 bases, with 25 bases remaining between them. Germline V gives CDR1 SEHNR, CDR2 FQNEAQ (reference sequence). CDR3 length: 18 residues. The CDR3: CASSGAYFGRTRNNEQFF. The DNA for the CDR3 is TGTGCCAGCAGCGGAGCCTACTTTGGGCGGACAAGAAACAATGAGCAGTTCTTC.

The CDR3 DNA is TGTGCCAGCGGTCAAGACAGGGAAGTAAACGAGCAGTACTTC. Translated: CASGQDREVNEQYF. The chain recombines TRBV6-1 with TRBJ2-7, with 7 positions matching TRBD1. Germline CDR1 MNHNS, CDR2 SASEGT. V dropped 8 bases and J dropped 5; count of bases not matched to a gene: 12. The CDR3 runs 14 residues.

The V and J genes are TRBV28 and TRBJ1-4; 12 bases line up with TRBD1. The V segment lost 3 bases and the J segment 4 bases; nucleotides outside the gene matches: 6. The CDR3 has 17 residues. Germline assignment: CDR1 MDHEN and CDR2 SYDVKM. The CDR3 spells CASSLGQGARVNEKLFF. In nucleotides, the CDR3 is TGTGCCAGCAGTTTGGGACAGGGGGCGCGTGTTAATGAAAAACTGTTTTTT.

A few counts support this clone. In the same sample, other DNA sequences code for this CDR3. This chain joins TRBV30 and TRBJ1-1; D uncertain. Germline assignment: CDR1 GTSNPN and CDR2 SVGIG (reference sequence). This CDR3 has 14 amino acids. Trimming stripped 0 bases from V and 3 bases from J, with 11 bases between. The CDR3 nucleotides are TGTGCCTGGAGTGTACTATTAGGTGACACTGAAGCTTTCTTT. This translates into CAWSVLLGDTEAFF.

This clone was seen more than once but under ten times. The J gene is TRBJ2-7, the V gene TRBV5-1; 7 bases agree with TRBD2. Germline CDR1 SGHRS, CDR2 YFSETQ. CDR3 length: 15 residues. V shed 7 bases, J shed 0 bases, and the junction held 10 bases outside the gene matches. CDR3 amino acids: CASRRGAGSSYEQYF. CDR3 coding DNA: TGCGCCAGCCGCAGAGGAGCGGGGAGCTCCTACGAGCAGTACTTC. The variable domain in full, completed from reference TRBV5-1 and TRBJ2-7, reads KAGVTQTPRYLIKTRGQQVTLSCSPISGHRSVSWYQQTPGQGLQFLFEYFSETQRNKGNFPGRFSGRQFSNSRSEMNVSTLELGDSALYLCASRRGAGSSYEQYFGPGTRLTVT.

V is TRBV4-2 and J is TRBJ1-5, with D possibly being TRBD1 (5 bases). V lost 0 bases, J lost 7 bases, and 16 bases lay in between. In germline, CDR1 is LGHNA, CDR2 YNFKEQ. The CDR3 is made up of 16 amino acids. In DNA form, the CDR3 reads TGTGCCAGCAGCCAAGATGGGGCACAGAGTAGACAGCCCCAGCATTTT. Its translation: CASSQDGAQSRQPQHF.

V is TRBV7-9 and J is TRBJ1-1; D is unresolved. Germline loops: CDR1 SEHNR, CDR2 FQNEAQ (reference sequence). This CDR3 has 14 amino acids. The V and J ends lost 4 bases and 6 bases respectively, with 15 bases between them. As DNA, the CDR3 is TGTGCCAGCAGCTCCTATCGGTCTGGTCCTGAAGCTTTCTTT. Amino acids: CASSSYRSGPEAFF.

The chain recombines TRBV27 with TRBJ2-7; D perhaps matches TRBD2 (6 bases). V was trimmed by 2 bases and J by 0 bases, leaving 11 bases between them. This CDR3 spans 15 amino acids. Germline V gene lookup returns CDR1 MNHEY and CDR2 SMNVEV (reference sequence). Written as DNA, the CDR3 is TGTGCCAGCAGTTTAGGTCGCGGGGCCTCCTACGAGCAGTACTTC. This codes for CASSLGRGASYEQYF.

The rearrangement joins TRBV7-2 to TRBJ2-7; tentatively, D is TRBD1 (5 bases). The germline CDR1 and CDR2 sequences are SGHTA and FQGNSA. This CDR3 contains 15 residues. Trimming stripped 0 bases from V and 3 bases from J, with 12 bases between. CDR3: CASSLAGGRGYEQYF. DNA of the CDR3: TGTGCCAGCAGCTTAGCTGGTGGAAGGGGCTACGAGCAGTACTTC.